This TCR beta chain comes out of a study of cytomegalovirus exposure and HLA in healthy donors. The study's findings and limits: As a later analysis revealed, most CMV-associated TCR beta chains appeared HLA-restricted. Associated with HLA alleles at 0.05 false discovery rate in a later analysis were 15,000 to 20,000 TCR beta sequences.

Researchers ran the PCR with 60 Vbeta and 13 Jbeta primers. This table comes from immunoSEQ multiplex PCR, and its TCRdb copy is limited to in-frame clones, with some not included. Among around 50,000 clones listed, less than 85% were seen once. There are 14 residues in the CDR3. V was clipped by 0 bases and J by 5 bases, with 11 bases between them. The germline V gene encodes CDR1 SGHDT and CDR2 YYEEEE. For this clone: Antigen: not known.

The V and J genes are TRBV5-6 and TRBJ2-5, with a weak D call TRBD2 (5 bases). Sequencing was carried out using PBMCs. The sequence came from a man younger than 40 in good health and CMV-seropositive. The CDR3: CASSLVSSWETQYF. DNA of the CDR3: TGTGCCAGCAGCTTGGTCTCTAGCTGGGAGACCCAGTACTTC.